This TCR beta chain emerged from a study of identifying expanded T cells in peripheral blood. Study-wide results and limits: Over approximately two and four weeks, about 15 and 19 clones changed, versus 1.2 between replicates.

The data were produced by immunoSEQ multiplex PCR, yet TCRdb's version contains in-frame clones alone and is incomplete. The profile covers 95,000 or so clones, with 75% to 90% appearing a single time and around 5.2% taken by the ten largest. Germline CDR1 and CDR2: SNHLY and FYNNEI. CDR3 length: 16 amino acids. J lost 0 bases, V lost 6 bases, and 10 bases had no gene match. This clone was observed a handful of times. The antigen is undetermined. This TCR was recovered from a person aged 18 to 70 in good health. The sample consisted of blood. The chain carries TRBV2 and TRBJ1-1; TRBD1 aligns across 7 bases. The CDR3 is CASRVTGIQMNTEAFF. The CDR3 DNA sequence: TGTGCCAGCAGGGTGACAGGGATCCAGATGAACACTGAAGCTTTCTTT. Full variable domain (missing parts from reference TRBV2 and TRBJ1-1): EPEVTQTPSHQVTQMGQEVILRCVPISNHLYFYWYRQILGQKVEFLVSFYNNEISEKSEIFDDQFSVERPDGSNFTLKIRSTKLEDSAMYFCASRVTGIQMNTEAFFGQGTRLTVV.